Sequencing of this TCR beta chain was carried out in a study of shared clonotypes between healthy human individuals. The study separated CD4+ cells into CD45RA+ naive and CD45RA-negative memory subsets. With respect to this clone: Its specificity is not known. One end of the junction fails to match germline, which may point to a read error.

The length of the CDR3 is 15 residues. In germline, CDR1 is SQVTM, CDR2 ANQGSEA. It was across several immunoSEQ plates that each subset's genomic DNA was evenly split. Replicate PCRs for sorted subsets used 200 to 250 ng DNA; this equaled around 29,000 T cell genomes. Repertoires were generated with immunoSEQ multiplex PCR, while TCRdb's copy carries only in-frame clones and drops some. This table holds fewer than 1.8 million clones, roughly 98.5% found once. Study conclusions and caveats: It was observed that approximately 5% of naive CD4 clonotypes were shared across several donors.

This sequence joins TRBV29-1 and TRBJ2-1, with 8 nucleotides matching TRBD2. This sequence was found in a man younger than 40 in good health. The material sequenced was naive CD4+ T cells sorted from blood. As for subset: CD45RA+ positively selected. The CDR3, as DNA: TGCAGCGTTGGGTATAGCGGGACCTCCGACAATGAGCAGTTCTTC. This encodes CSVGYSGTSDNEQFF.